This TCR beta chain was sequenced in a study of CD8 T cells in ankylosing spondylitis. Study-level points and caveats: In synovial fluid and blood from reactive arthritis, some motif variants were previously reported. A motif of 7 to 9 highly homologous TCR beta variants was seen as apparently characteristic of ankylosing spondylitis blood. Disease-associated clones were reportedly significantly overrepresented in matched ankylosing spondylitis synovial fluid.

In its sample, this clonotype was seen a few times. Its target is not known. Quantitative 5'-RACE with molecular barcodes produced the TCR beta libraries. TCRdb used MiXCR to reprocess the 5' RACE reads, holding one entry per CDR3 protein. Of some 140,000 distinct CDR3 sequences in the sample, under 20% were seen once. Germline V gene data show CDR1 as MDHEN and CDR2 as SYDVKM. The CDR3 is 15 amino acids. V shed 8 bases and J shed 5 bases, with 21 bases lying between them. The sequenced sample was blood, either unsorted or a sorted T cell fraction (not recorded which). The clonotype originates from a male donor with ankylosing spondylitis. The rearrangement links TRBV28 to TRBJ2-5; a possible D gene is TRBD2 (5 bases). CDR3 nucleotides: TGTGCCAGCCTCCCGCCCGGAGCGGTCTTGGAGACCCAGTACTTC. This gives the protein CASLPPGAVLETQYF.